The T cell receptor beta chain described here comes from a study of blood T cell repertoires in COVID-19 (dated by TCRdb to about 2020). Turning to the overall study: Samples from collaborators originated in the United States, Italy and Spain and spanned both the acute and convalescent phases of COVID-19. The material from the prospective study consisted of cDNA or gDNA derived from T cells, B-cell-depleted T cells, or PBMCs. The samples were drawn from the first 160 participants of the ongoing ImmuneRACE study and from over a thousand subjects provided by 6 global collaborators. The repertoires were released in a freely available public database meant as a resource for research on the immune response to SARS-CoV-2. Where available, HLA class I and class II types were taken from metadata supplied by the sample provider and were not determined by assay-based typing. Sample metadata almost always included a de-identified subject ID, COVID-19 status, age in years and sex. Deeply sampled blood TCRbeta repertoires from subjects exposed to, actively infected with, or recovered from COVID-19 were included in the dataset. The full study reports these points: The quantity of clinical and demographic metadata differed by source and by participant and was supplied without curation.

In Seattle, one collaborating source enrolled patients while the infection was active and tracked those patients longitudinally over the course of disease. Collaborating institutions collected whole blood in K2EDTA tubes following their own protocols. For TCRbeta analysis, collaborators shipped samples as frozen whole blood, isolated PBMCs, or DNA extracted from either of those sample types. V lost 3 bases and J lost 1 base; the stretch between them is 11 bases long. CDR1 and CDR2, per the germline V gene, are MGHDK and SYGVNS. The CDR3, cysteine through phenylalanine, is 15 amino acids long. Solely the CDR3 DNA is kept, with 45 bases framed from the first base. Notes on this clone: Its recognized antigen is unknown. The input lacks base qualities; no much larger clone sits a single base away.

TCRbeta CDR3 regions were amplified from genomic DNA using the immunoSEQ Assay, a bias-controlled multiplex PCR. As for how the authors treated the data: Within the assay, amplification of reference gene primers was used to estimate how many nucleated cells each sample contained. Sequence reads were collapsed and filtered to measure the absolute abundance of every unique TCRbeta CDR3 rearrangement. For each sample, productive Simpson clonality was calculated by taking the square root of Simpson's diversity index across productive rearrangements. TCRdb carries this immuneACCESS record with in-frame sequences only. Its versions omit some clonotypes, under half of them owing to an unresolved V gene in the studies checked, with the rest unexplained. That table furnishes V, J and clone size, whereas the DNA furnished D and trimming. The sample profile shows 84,000 or so clones; 78% of them were found once. The ten top clones hold about 6% of the sample.

Sequenced input: peripheral blood. The sequence links TRBV25-1 to TRBJ2-3; TRBD2 could be the D gene, as 6 bases match. The sequence derives from a man between 70 and 80 years old with COVID-19, enrolled during active disease. The CDR3 region reads CASSEGSGGTDTQYF. The sequence in DNA is TGTGCCAGCAGTGAGGGTAGCGGAGGCACAGATACGCAGTATTTT.